This T cell receptor beta chain was identified in a study of control samples from healthy donors and cancer patients (dated by TCRdb to between 2020 and 2021). The protocol used for the library was the immunoSEQ multiplex PCR assay. This is the immuneACCESS table as TCRdb keeps it, with only in-frame sequences that have V and J called. A part of the clones is gone; compared with another copy, unresolved V genes explain less than half, and the rest is unexplained. This sample is represented by over 100,000 clones; roughly nine tenths of them were singletons. Approximately 4% of the sample lies in the top ten. Spanning cysteine to phenylalanine, the CDR3 consists of 17 amino acids. Solely the CDR3 DNA is kept, with 51 bases framed from the first base. At the junction V is shortened by 4 bases and J by 5 bases; bases outside the gene matches: 16. The germline V gene gives CDR1 as ENHRY and CDR2 as SYGVKD.

This clone was seen only once. It lacks a known antigen. The sample holds no much larger clone one base away, and base qualities are not on file. The material sequenced was blood. The V and J segments used are TRBV10-3 and TRBJ2-7; the central 8 bases match TRBD2. The origin of this receptor is a human donor in good health. The donor label of this sample is uncertain. The CDR3 protein sequence reads: CAISAGLAGGGMNEQYF. In nucleotide form, the sequence is TGTGCCATCAGTGCCGGACTGGCGGGGGGCGGTATGAACGAGCAGTACTTC.